The 29 T cell receptor beta chains in this list originate from one sample, sequenced in a study of cytomegalovirus exposure and HLA in healthy donors. A multiplex PCR was run with 60 Vbeta primers and 13 Jbeta primers. Only in-frame clones appear in the TCRdb table, and some are missing; sequencing was by immunoSEQ multiplex PCR. The table lists 150,000 to 200,000 clones, 80% of them singletons, with around 0.99% in the top ten. Sequencing was performed on PBMCs. The receptors were sampled from a woman in her thirties or forties in good health and CMV-seronegative.

The chain is built from TRBV5-4 and TRBJ2-5; 12 bases are a match to TRBD2. J was trimmed by 5 bases and V by 4 bases; bases with no gene match: 12. Germline V gene lookup returns CDR1 SGHNT and CDR2 YYREEE (reference sequence). The CDR3 runs 17 residues. CDR3 DNA: TGTGCCAGCAGCCGGACTAGCGGGACACCTGTGGGGGAGACCCAGTACTTC. Translating it yields CASSRTSGTPVGETQYF.

The count of this clone is one. The chain is built from TRBV7-9 and TRBJ2-7; D call uncertain. CDR1 and CDR2 (germline): SEHNR, FQNEAQ (reference sequence). This CDR3 is built from 11 residues. CDR3: CSSESDYEQYV. The CDR3 DNA reads as TGTTCCAGCGAGAGCGACTACGAGCAGTACGTC.

V and J are TRBV2 and TRBJ2-1, with 8 bases lining up with TRBD2. CDR3 length equals 14 residues. Germline V gene lookup returns CDR1 SNHLY and CDR2 FYNNEI. V gave up 3 bases and J gave up 4 bases; unmatched junction bases: 2. The chain's CDR3 is CASSDQRGYNEQFF. CDR3 in DNA: TGTGCCAGCAGTGACCAGCGGGGGTACAATGAGCAGTTCTTC.

As DNA, the CDR3 is TGTGCCAGCCTATCAAAGAGTGTCTCCTACAATGAGCAGTTCTTC. Protein: CASLSKSVSYNEQFF. The rearrangement uses TRBV6-1 and TRBJ2-1; D is unresolved. The V gene lost 8 bases and the J gene lost 0 bases, with 14 bases spanning the gap. Germline V gene lookup returns CDR1 MNHNS and CDR2 SASEGT. The CDR3 has 15 amino acids.

A single count supports this clone. The chain couples TRBV6-1 to TRBJ1-1; 10 bases line up with TRBD1. The CDR3 is made up of 15 amino acids. The V gene's germline CDR1 is MNHNS and CDR2 SASEGT. The V and J ends lost 7 bases and 11 bases, in that order; junction bases with no gene match: 16. The CDR3 sequence: CASKADRGGGLRAFF. CDR3 sequence (DNA): TGTGCCAGCAAGGCGGACAGGGGGGGCGGTTTAAGGGCTTTCTTT.

This clone came up once. The V and J genes are TRBV5-1 and TRBJ2-7; tentatively, D is TRBD2 (6 bases). Germline loops: CDR1 SGHRS, CDR2 YFSETQ. V lost 6 bases and J lost 4, with 23 bases in between. The CDR3 has 16 residues. CDR3 nucleotide sequence: TGCGCCAGCACCCACTCGGGGGTTGTGTCTGGGTACGAGCAGTACTTC. Protein: CASTHSGVVSGYEQYF.

The genes are TRBV18 and TRBJ2-5; TRBD2 matches at 15 bases. In germline, CDR1 is KGHSH, CDR2 LQKENI. The junction had 6 bases not matched to a gene; V was cut back by 5 bases and J by 2 bases. The CDR3 consists of 17 residues. CDR3 DNA sequence: TGTGCCAGCTCATCGGGACTAGCGGGAGGCTGGCAAGAGACCCAGTACTTC. This translates into CASSSGLAGGWQETQYF. The full variable domain, with the rest looked up from reference TRBV18 and TRBJ2-5, is NAGVMQNPRHLVRRRGQEARLRCSPMKGHSHVYWYRQLPEEGLKFMVYLQKENIIDESGMPKERFSAEFPKEGPSILRIQQVVRGDSAAYFCASSSGLAGGWQETQYFGPGTRLLVL.

This clone was seen more than once but under ten times. The V and J genes are TRBV4-3 and TRBJ2-5; 10 bases match TRBD1. The closer fit of TRBJ2-7 to the DNA end suggests the J call may be wrong. CDR1 is LGHNA, CDR2 YSLEER, per germline. This CDR3 is 17 amino acids long. The CDR3 DNA reads as TGCGCCAGCAGCCAACGCCAAATGGGACAGGGGACCTACGAGCAGTACTTC. Translation gives CASSQRQMGQGTYEQYF.

There are a few counts of this clone. The gene calls are TRBV5-1 and TRBJ2-7, with D perhaps matching TRBD1 (8 bases). CDR1 is SGHRS and CDR2 is YFSETQ in the germline V gene. V was shortened by 4 bases and J by 3 bases, with 17 bases between the two germline ends. CDR3 length: 15 amino acids. The CDR3 coding sequence is TGCGCCAGCAGCAACGGACAGGGAGGGGGCTACGAGCAGTACTTC. Translation: CASSNGQGGGYEQYF.

The chain has TRBV5-4 and TRBJ2-7, with 9 bases that match TRBD1. CDR3 length: 16 residues. With V trimmed by 0 bases and J by 5 bases, 9 bases remained unmatched. Germline V gene sequence: CDR1 SGHNT, CDR2 YYREEE (reference sequence). In DNA, the CDR3 is TGTGCCAGCAGCTTGGTCAATCCGGGACAGGGCCACGAGCAGTACTTC. Translating gives CASSLVNPGQGHEQYF. The full variable domain, with the rest looked up from reference TRBV5-4 and TRBJ2-7, is ETGVTQSPTHLIKTRGQQVTLRCSSQSGHNTVSWYQQALGQGPQFIFQYYREEENGRGNFPPRFSGLQFPNYSSELNVNALELDDSALYLCASSLVNPGQGHEQYFGPGTRLTVT.

The chain recombines TRBV5-6 with TRBJ2-1; TRBD2 agrees at 7 bases. CDR1 and CDR2 from the germline V gene are SGHDT and YYEEEE. V lost 1 base, J lost 0 bases, and 10 bases stayed unmatched. The CDR3 has 18 amino acids. The CDR3 nucleotides read TGTGCCAGCAGCTTGATGGGGGATGGCGGGAGCTCCTACAATGAGCAGTTCTTC. It is translated as CASSLMGDGGSSYNEQFF.

V is TRBV30 and J is TRBJ1-2, with TRBD1 matching 10 bases. V trimming: 3 bases; J trimming: 7 bases; junction bases outside the gene matches: 5. The CDR3 contains 13 residues. Germline lookup yields CDR1 GTSNPN and CDR2 SVGIG (reference sequence). CDR3 in amino acids: CAWSEDRGLGYTF. The DNA of the CDR3 is TGTGCCTGGAGCGAAGACAGGGGGCTTGGCTACACCTTC.

The chain joins TRBV5-1 to TRBJ2-5; 8 nucleotides agree with TRBD2. This CDR3 contains 14 residues. V lost 4 bases to trimming and J lost 1 base; unmatched junction nucleotides: 3. Germline CDR1 reads SGHRS; CDR2 reads YFSETQ. The CDR3 loop reads CASSTGTSQETQYF. In nucleotides, the CDR3 is TGCGCCAGCAGCACAGGGACTAGCCAAGAGACCCAGTACTTC.

With regard to this clone: Sequence at one end of the junction differs from germline and may be a read error. V gene TRBV10-3 combines with J gene TRBJ2-1, with 9 bases that match TRBD2. CDR3 length: 15 residues. CDR1 and CDR2 (germline): ENHRY, SYGVKD. Here the CDR3 DNA reads TGTGCCATCAGTGATGAGGGGACTAGCTACCATGAGCAGTTCTTC. Translated, it gives CAISDEGTSYHEQFF.

The chain recombines TRBV19 with TRBJ1-2; D remains ambiguous. CDR1 is LNHDA, CDR2 SQIVND, per germline (reference sequence). Trimming stripped 5 bases from V and 2 bases from J, with 6 bases between. This CDR3 region has 12 residues. The CDR3 sequence: CASSETNYGYTF. In nucleotides, the CDR3 is TGTGCCAGTAGTGAAACAAACTATGGCTACACCTTC.

V gene TRBV7-3 combines with J gene TRBJ2-3; maybe TRBD2 (6 bases). V was clipped by 5 bases and J by 0 bases, with 18 bases between them. Germline CDR1 SGHTA, CDR2 FQGTGA. The CDR3 has 17 residues. CDR3 region: CASSMDPAGYSTDTQYF. CDR3 nucleotide sequence: TGTGCCAGCAGCATGGACCCGGCGGGGTATAGCACAGATACGCAGTATTTT.

The CDR3 loop is CASSFSGLAKNIQYF. For the CDR3, the DNA is TGTGCCAGCAGCTTTAGCGGGTTGGCCAAAAACATTCAGTACTTC. The gene calls are TRBV11-1 and TRBJ2-4, with 7 bases fitting TRBD2. Trimming at V came to 3 bases and at J to 1 base, leaving 3 bases not matched to a gene. Germline loops: CDR1 SGHAT, CDR2 FQDESV (reference sequence). The CDR3 is 15 residues long.

The chain employs TRBV6-5 and TRBJ1-5; D is perhaps TRBD1 (5 bases). Trimming shortened V by 5 bases and J by 0 bases, and 8 bases separated the two germline ends. CDR1 and CDR2 (germline): MNHEY, SVGAGI. This CDR3 has 14 amino acids. DNA of the CDR3: TGTGCCAGCAGTGTTGACAGTAGCAATCAGCCCCAGCATTTT. It yields the protein CASSVDSSNQPQHF.

The CDR3 loop reads CASSEASGGGFRPYEQYF. The CDR3 DNA is TGCGCCAGCAGTGAGGCCTCAGGGGGCGGGTTTCGTCCTTACGAGCAGTACTTC. V is TRBV10-2 and J is TRBJ2-7; 8 nucleotides agree with TRBD1. The CDR3 is 18 amino acids. The V gene end was trimmed by 2 bases and the J gene end by 4 bases; junction bases not matched to a gene: 16. CDR1 WSHSY and CDR2 SAAADI come from the germline V gene.

The rearrangement uses TRBV19 and TRBJ2-1, with 14 bases identical to TRBD2. This CDR3 contains 16 residues. Looked up from germline, CDR1 is LNHDA and CDR2 is SQIVND (reference sequence). V trimming: 4 bases; J trimming: 4 bases; junction bases outside the gene matches: 3. CDR3 amino acids: CASSTTSGRAYNEQFF. Written as DNA, the CDR3 is TGTGCCAGTAGTACGACTAGCGGGAGGGCGTACAATGAGCAGTTCTTC.

This chain uses TRBV9 with TRBJ2-2, with unresolved D. The V end was cut by 0 bases, the J end by 4 bases, with 16 bases between. The germline CDR1 and CDR2 sequences are SGDLS and YYNGEE. This CDR3 has 17 residues. The CDR3 here is CASSVGGSQRFTGELFF. The CDR3 DNA reads as TGTGCCAGCAGCGTAGGTGGTAGCCAGAGATTCACCGGGGAGCTGTTTTTT.

V is TRBV19 and J is TRBJ1-3, with TRBD1 identical over 7 bases. CDR3 length: 15 residues. Germline loops: CDR1 LNHDA, CDR2 SQIVND (reference sequence). V lost 5 bases and J lost 4; bases outside the gene matches: 8. This CDR3 is CASSQTDRAGNTIYF. DNA for the CDR3: TGTGCCAGTAGTCAGACCGACAGGGCCGGAAACACCATATATTTT.

J is TRBJ2-1 and V is TRBV29-1, with D maybe TRBD2 (7 bases). The V end was cut by 3 bases, the J end by 7 bases, with 16 bases between. Germline-derived CDR1 and CDR2 are SQVTM and ANQGSEA. The CDR3 has 14 residues. The CDR3 sequence is CSVDEPRGANEQFF. The CDR3 region has the DNA TGCAGCGTTGACGAGCCCCGGGGGGCGAATGAGCAGTTCTTC.

This chain uses TRBV2 with TRBJ1-1; perhaps TRBD1 as D (5 bases). Trimming cost V 8 bases and J 8 bases, with 15 bases left between them. Germline V gene lookup returns CDR1 SNHLY and CDR2 FYNNEI. The CDR3 contains 12 residues. The CDR3 loop is CASEVQGSEAFF. In DNA, the CDR3 is TGTGCCAGCGAGGTGCAGGGCTCCGAAGCTTTCTTT.

The chain carries TRBV5-6 and TRBJ2-1, with 8 bases identical to TRBD2. Looked up from germline, CDR1 is SGHDT and CDR2 is YYEEEE. This CDR3 spans 15 amino acids. Trimming cost V 4 bases and J 3 bases; bases outside gene matches: 6. The CDR3: CASSPSGRGYNEQFF. CDR3 DNA sequence: TGTGCCAGCAGCCCATCCGGGAGGGGCTACAATGAGCAGTTCTTC.

The chain joins TRBV2 to TRBJ2-1, with D unresolved. The V gene lost 0 bases and the J gene lost 9 bases, with 9 bases spanning the gap. The CDR3 has 13 amino acids. Germline CDR1 reads SNHLY; CDR2 reads FYNNEI. CDR3 sequence: CASSEAPVGEQFF. CDR3 DNA: TGTGCCAGCAGTGAAGCGCCGGTCGGTGAGCAGTTCTTC.

Only a few counts were recorded for this clone. This chain connects TRBV30 to TRBJ1-5; D unresolved. V was pared by 5 bases and J by 4 bases, with 9 bases between. The CDR3 is made up of 12 amino acids. Germline assignment: CDR1 GTSNPN and CDR2 SVGIG (reference sequence). The DNA for the CDR3 is TGTGCCTGGGGGAGGACGAATCAGCCCCAGCATTTT. This encodes CAWGRTNQPQHF.

This clone has just a few counts. At one of its ends the junction is not consistent with the germline gene, which may arise from a read error. The chain is built from TRBV7-9 and TRBJ1-2; unclear D gene. The CDR3 has 13 residues. Germline values: CDR1 SEHNR, CDR2 FQNEAQ (reference sequence). The CDR3 DNA is TGTTCCAGCAGCCTAAACCTTATCTATGGCTACACCTTC. It specifies CSSSLNLIYGYTF.

This chain uses TRBV20-1 with TRBJ2-1; D is possibly TRBD2 (5 bases). CDR1 and CDR2 (germline): DFQATT, SNEGSKA (reference sequence). The ends were cut back, 7 bases at V and 12 bases at J, with 16 bases in the middle. The CDR3 length is 11 residues. The CDR3 DNA sequence: TGCAGTGGTTTAACTAGTAGAAGGCAGTTCTTC. Amino acid sequence: CSGLTSRRQFF.